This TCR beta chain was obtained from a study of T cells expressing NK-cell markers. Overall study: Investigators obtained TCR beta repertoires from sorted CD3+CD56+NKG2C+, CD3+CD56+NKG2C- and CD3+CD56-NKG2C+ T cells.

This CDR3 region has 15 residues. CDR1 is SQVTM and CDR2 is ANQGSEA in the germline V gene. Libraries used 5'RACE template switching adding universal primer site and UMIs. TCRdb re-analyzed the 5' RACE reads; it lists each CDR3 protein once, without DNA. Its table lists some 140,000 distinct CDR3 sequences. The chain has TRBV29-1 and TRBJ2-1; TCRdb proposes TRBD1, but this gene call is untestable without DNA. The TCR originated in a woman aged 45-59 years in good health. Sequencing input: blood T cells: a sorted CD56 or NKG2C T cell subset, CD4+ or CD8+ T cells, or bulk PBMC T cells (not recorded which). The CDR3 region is CSGDEGMGVYNEQFF.